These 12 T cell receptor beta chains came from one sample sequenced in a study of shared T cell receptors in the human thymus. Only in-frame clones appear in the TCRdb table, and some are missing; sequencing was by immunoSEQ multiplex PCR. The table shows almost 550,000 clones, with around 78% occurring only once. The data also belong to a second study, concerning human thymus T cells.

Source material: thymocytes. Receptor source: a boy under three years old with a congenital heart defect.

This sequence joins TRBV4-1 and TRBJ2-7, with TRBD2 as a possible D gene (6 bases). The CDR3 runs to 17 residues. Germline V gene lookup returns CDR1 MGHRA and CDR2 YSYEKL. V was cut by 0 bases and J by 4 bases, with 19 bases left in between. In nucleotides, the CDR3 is TGCGCCAGCAGCCAAGATCAAGGCGGGCGGGAAGGGTACGAGCAGTACTTC. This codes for CASSQDQGGREGYEQYF.

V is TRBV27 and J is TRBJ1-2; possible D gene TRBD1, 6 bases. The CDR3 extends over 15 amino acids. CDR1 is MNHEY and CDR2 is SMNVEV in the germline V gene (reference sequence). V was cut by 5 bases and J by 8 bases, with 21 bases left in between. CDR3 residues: CASSLDSGGLGGYTF. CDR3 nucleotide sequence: TGTGCCAGCAGTCTGGACAGCGGGGGTTTGGGGGGCTACACCTTC.

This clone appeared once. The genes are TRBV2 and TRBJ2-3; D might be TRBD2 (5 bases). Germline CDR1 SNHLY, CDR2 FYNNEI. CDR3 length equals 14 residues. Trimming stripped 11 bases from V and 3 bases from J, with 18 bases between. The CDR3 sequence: CASMGARGTDTQYF. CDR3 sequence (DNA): TGTGCCTCTATGGGTGCTCGAGGGACAGATACGCAGTATTTT.

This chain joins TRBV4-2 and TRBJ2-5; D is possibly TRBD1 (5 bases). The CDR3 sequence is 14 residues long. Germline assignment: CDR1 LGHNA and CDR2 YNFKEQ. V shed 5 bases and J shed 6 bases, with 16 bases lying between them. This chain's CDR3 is CASSKIRRGKTQYF. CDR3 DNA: TGTGCCAGCAGCAAGATAAGAAGGGGAAAGACCCAGTACTTC.

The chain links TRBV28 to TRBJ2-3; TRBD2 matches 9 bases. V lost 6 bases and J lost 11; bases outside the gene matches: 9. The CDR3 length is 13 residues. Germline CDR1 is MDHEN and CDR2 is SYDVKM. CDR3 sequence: CASRPRLAEGQYF. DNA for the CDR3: TGTGCCAGCAGACCCCGACTAGCGGAGGGGCAGTATTTT.

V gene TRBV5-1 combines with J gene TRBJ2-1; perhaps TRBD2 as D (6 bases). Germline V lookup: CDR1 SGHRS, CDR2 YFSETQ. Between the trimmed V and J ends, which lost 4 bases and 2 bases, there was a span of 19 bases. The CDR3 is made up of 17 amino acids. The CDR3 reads CASSPNRTNTTYNEQFF. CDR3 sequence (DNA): TGCGCCAGCAGCCCAAATAGGACTAACACCACCTACAATGAGCAGTTCTTC.

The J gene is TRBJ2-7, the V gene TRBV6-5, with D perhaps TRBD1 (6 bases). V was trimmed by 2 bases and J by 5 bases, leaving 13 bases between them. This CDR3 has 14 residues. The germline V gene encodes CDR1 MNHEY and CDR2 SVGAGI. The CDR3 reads CASSYARGENEQYF. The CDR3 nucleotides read TGTGCCAGCAGTTACGCCAGGGGTGAGAACGAGCAGTACTTC.

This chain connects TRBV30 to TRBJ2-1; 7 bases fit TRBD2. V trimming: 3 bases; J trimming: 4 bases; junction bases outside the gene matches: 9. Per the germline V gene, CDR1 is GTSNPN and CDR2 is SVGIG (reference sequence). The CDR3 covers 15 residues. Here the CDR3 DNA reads TGTGCCTGGAGAGCGACTAGCCTACTTTACAATGAGCAGTTCTTC. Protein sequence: CAWRATSLLYNEQFF. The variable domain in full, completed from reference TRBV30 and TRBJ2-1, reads SQTIHQWPATLVQPVGSPLSLECTVEGTSNPNLYWYRQAAGRGLQLLFYSVGIGQISSEVPQNLSASRPQDRQFILSSKKLLLSDSGFYLCAWRATSLLYNEQFFGPGTRLTVL.

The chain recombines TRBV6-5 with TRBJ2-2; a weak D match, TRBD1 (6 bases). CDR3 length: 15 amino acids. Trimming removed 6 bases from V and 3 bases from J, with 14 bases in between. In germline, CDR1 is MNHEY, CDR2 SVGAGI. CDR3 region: CASSPQGSYTGELFF. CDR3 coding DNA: TGTGCCAGCAGCCCCCAGGGGTCCTACACCGGGGAGCTGTTTTTT.

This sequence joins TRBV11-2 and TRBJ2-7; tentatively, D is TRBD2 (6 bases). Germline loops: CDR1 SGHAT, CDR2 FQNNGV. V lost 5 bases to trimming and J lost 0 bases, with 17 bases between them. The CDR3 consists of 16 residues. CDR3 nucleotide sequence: TGTGCCAGCAGCAACCGCGCAGCGGGCCTCTCCTACGAGCAGTACTTC. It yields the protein CASSNRAAGLSYEQYF.

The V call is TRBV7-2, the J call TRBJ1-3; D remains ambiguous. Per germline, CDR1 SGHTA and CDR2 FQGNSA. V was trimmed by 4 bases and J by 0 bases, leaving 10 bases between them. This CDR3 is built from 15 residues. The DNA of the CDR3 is TGTGCCAGCAGCTCAACTCAGGACTCTGGAAACACCATATATTTT. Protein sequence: CASSSTQDSGNTIYF.

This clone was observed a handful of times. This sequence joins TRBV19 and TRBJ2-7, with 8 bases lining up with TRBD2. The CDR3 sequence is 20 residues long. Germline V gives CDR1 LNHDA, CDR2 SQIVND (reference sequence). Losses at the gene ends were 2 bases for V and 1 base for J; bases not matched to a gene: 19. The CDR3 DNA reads TGTGCCAGTAGTATACTCGCAGACGGGACTAGACCCAACCTATCCTACGAGCAGTACTTC. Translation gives CASSILADGTRPNLSYEQYF. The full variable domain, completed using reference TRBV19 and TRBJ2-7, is DGGITQSPKYLFRKEGQNVTLSCEQNLNHDAMYWYRQDPGQGLRLIYYSQIVNDFQKGDIAEGYSVSREKKESFPLTVTSAQKNPTAFYLCASSILADGTRPNLSYEQYFGPGTRLTVT.